The 14 T cell receptor beta chains given below trace back to one sample, sequenced in a study of T-cell reconstitution after alpha-beta-depleted transplantation in children. Unique molecular identifiers were incorporated during preparation of the TCRbeta library. TCRdb fed the PCR reads into MiXCR, producing one record per CDR3 protein. The sample includes 120,000 or so distinct CDR3 sequences, roughly 23% of them seen just once. Sequenced here: PBMCs, mostly from graft donor cells, sampled 180 days after TCRalphabeta/CD19-depleted stem cell transplant. These receptors were taken from a male patient between 2 and 15 years old who had a stem cell transplant for chronic granulomatous disease, so the T cells may come from the graft donor.

Concerning this clonotype: An end of the junction differs from the germline gene, which may be a read error. The V and J genes are TRBV13 and TRBJ2-2; the D gene could be TRBD1 or TRBD2 (6 bases each). The germline V gene encodes CDR1 PRHDT and CDR2 FYEKMQ (reference sequence). The CDR3 runs 15 residues. The CDR3 spells CASSLSAKGGRELYF. In DNA form, the CDR3 reads TGTGCCAGCAGCTTATCGGCGAAGGGGGGCCGGGAGCTGTATTTT. Full variable domain (remainder filled in from reference TRBV13 and TRBJ2-2): AAGVIQSPRHLIKEKRETATLKCYPIPRHDTVYWYQQGPGQDPQFLISFYEKMQSDKGSIPDRFSAQQFSDYHSELNMSSLELGDSALYFCASSLSAKGGRELYFGEGSRLTVL.

This sequence joins TRBV27 and TRBJ2-2; maybe TRBD1 (5 bases). V was clipped by 2 bases and J by 0 bases, with 7 bases between them. The CDR3 sequence is 15 residues long. Per the germline V gene, CDR1 is MNHEY and CDR2 is SMNVEV (reference sequence). CDR3 DNA: TGTGCCAGCAGTTTAGACAGTTCGAACACCGGGGAGCTGTTTTTT. Its protein is CASSLDSSNTGELFF.

The chain couples TRBV20-1 to TRBJ1-4; 9 bases agree with TRBD1. The V gene end was trimmed by 1 base and the J gene end by 5 bases; junction bases not matched to a gene: 14. Germline V gene sequence: CDR1 DFQATT, CDR2 SNEGSKA (reference sequence). CDR3 length: 18 amino acids. CDR3 protein: CSARASPGTGMVNEKLFF. In nucleotides, the CDR3 is TGCAGTGCTAGAGCCAGTCCCGGGACAGGGATGGTGAATGAAAAACTGTTTTTT.

This clonotype was found many times. This chain connects TRBV29-1 to TRBJ2-7; 8 nucleotides match TRBD1. The V segment lost 4 bases and the J segment 1 base; nucleotides outside the gene matches: 6. CDR1 is SQVTM and CDR2 is ANQGSEA in the germline V gene. CDR3 length: 14 residues. The CDR3 region is CSVGGQGPSYEQYF. The CDR3 DNA is TGCAGCGTTGGAGGACAGGGTCCGTCCTACGAGCAGTACTTC.

This chain connects TRBV5-1 to TRBJ2-7; D not certain. The germline gives CDR1 SGHRS, CDR2 YFSETQ. V was shortened by 2 bases and J by 1 base, with 7 bases between the two germline ends. This CDR3 contains 13 residues. The CDR3 loop reads CASSFDRSYEQYF. The CDR3 bases are TGCGCCAGCAGCTTCGATCGATCCTACGAGCAGTACTTC. The variable domain in full, with the rest retrieved from reference TRBV5-1 and TRBJ2-7, is KAGVTQTPRYLIKTRGQQVTLSCSPISGHRSVSWYQQTPGQGLQFLFEYFSETQRNKGNFPGRFSGRQFSNSRSEMNVSTLELGDSALYLCASSFDRSYEQYFGPGTRLTVT.

The table lists this clonotype with many counts. The chain employs TRBV5-6 and TRBJ2-1, with D perhaps matching TRBD1 (5 bases). V lost 5 bases and J lost 10, with 16 bases in between. From germline, CDR1 is SGHDT and CDR2 YYEEEE. The CDR3 is 13 amino acids. As DNA, the CDR3 is TGTGCCAGCAGTCCCCCGACAGCAAGGGAGCAGTTCTTC. Its protein product is CASSPPTAREQFF. Full variable domain (missing parts from reference TRBV5-6 and TRBJ2-1): DAGVTQSPTHLIKTRGQQVTLRCSPKSGHDTVSWYQQALGQGPQFIFQYYEEEERQRGNFPDRFSGHQFPNYSSELNVNALLLGDSALYLCASSPPTAREQFFGPGTRLTVL.

The sample holds a few counts of this clonotype. This chain joins TRBV12-3 or TRBV12-4 and TRBJ2-1, with TRBD2 matching 11 bases. The CDR3 is made up of 13 amino acids. Losses at the gene ends were 2 bases for V and 10 bases for J; bases not matched to a gene: 1. CDR3 loop: CASSLLAGGEQFF. The CDR3 DNA follows: TGTGCCAGCAGTTTATTAGCGGGAGGGGAGCAGTTCTTC.

The rearrangement links TRBV7-8 to TRBJ2-5; D possibly corresponds to TRBD2 (5 bases). The CDR3 sequence is 16 residues long. The germline V gene encodes CDR1 SGHVS and CDR2 FQNEAQ. The V end was cut by 6 bases, the J end by 4 bases, with 21 bases between. The CDR3 region is CASRIGGWVPGETQYF. The DNA for the CDR3 is TGTGCCAGCAGAATAGGAGGTTGGGTCCCTGGAGAGACCCAGTACTTC.

This clonotype was counted a few times. The rearrangement joins TRBV9 to TRBJ2-2; 10 bases match TRBD2. Losses at the gene ends were 3 bases for V and 5 bases for J; bases not matched to a gene: 7. The germline gives CDR1 SGDLS, CDR2 YYNGEE. This CDR3 has 16 residues. Written as DNA, the CDR3 is TGTGCCAGCAGCGCGACCACTAGCGGGAAAACCGGGGAGCTGTTTTTT. This codes for CASSATTSGKTGELFF.

This clonotype was seen at least ten times. The CDR3 nucleotides read TGTGCCAGCAGCGTAGGGGCTAGCGGACCTCAAGAGACCCAGTACTTC. Its protein is CASSVGASGPQETQYF. This chain links TRBV9 with TRBJ2-5, with 7 bases matching TRBD2. The germline gives CDR1 SGDLS, CDR2 YYNGEE. The CDR3 covers 16 residues. J was trimmed by 2 bases and V by 0 bases; bases with no gene match: 7.

The sample holds many counts of this clonotype. The chain combines TRBV19 with TRBJ1-5; the D gene is possibly TRBD1 (5 bases). Germline CDR1 LNHDA, CDR2 SQIVND (reference sequence). V was cut by 2 bases and J by 3 bases, with 11 bases left in between. The CDR3 covers 15 residues. The CDR3 reads CASSIRAGNNQPQHF. The DNA for the CDR3 is TGTGCCAGTAGTATACGGGCAGGGAACAATCAGCCCCAGCATTTT. Variable domain in full (rest from reference TRBV19 and TRBJ1-5): DGGITQSPKYLFRKEGQNVTLSCEQNLNHDAMYWYRQDPGQGLRLIYYSQIVNDFQKGDIAEGYSVSREKKESFPLTVTSAQKNPTAFYLCASSIRAGNNQPQHFGDGTRLSIL.

This clonotype was found a few times. The chain uses TRBV20-1 and TRBJ2-7, with 7 bases that match TRBD2. Germline CDR1 reads DFQATT; CDR2 reads SNEGSKA (reference sequence). The CDR3 is made up of 15 amino acids. J gave up 7 bases and V 0 bases, and 12 bases lay outside the gene matches. This chain's CDR3 is CSARDPAGESREQYF. CDR3 coding DNA: TGCAGTGCTAGAGATCCGGCGGGAGAGTCAAGGGAGCAGTACTTC.

This clonotype was counted many times. The V gene is TRBV7-3, the J gene TRBJ2-1; D gene unclear. This CDR3 has 13 residues. CDR1 and CDR2 (germline): SGHTA, FQGTGA. Trimming removed 4 bases at V and 2 bases at J, with 6 bases between. CDR3: CASSSDTYNEQFF. The CDR3 DNA is TGTGCCAGCAGCTCAGACACCTACAATGAGCAGTTCTTC.

The rearrangement joins TRBV13 to TRBJ1-1, with D uncertain. The CDR3 runs 14 residues. Germline V lookup: CDR1 PRHDT, CDR2 FYEKMQ (reference sequence). V was trimmed by 2 bases and J by 6 bases, leaving 13 bases between them. The CDR3 DNA reads TGTGCCAGCAGCTTATATAGTAGTGTCGCTGAAGCTTTCTTT. The encoded protein is CASSLYSSVAEAFF.